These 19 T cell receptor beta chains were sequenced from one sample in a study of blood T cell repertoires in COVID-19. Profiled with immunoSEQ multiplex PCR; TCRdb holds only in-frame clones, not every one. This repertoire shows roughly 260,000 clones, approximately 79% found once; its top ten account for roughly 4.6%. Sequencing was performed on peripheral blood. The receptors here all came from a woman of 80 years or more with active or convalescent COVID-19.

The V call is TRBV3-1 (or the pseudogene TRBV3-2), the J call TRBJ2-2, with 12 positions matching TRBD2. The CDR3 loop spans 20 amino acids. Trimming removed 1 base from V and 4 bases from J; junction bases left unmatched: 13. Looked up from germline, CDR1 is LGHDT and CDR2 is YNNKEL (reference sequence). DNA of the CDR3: TGTGCCAGCAGCCAAGGACTAGCGGGAGAACCGGTGGGAACCACCGGGGAGCTGTTTTTT. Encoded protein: CASSQGLAGEPVGTTGELFF.

The CDR3 bases are TGTGCCAGCTCACAAACGGGACAGGGGGGTTCCTACGAGCAGTACTTC. Translation: CASSQTGQGGSYEQYF. The chain recombines TRBV18 with TRBJ2-7, with 11 nucleotides matching TRBD1. Germline values: CDR1 KGHSH, CDR2 LQKENI. The CDR3 runs 16 residues. J was trimmed by 1 base and V by 4 bases; bases with no gene match: 6. The full variable domain, with the rest looked up from reference TRBV18 and TRBJ2-7, is NAGVMQNPRHLVRRRGQEARLRCSPMKGHSHVYWYRQLPEEGLKFMVYLQKENIIDESGMPKERFSAEFPKEGPSILRIQQVVRGDSAAYFCASSQTGQGGSYEQYFGPGTRLTVT.

The CDR3 loop reads CASSPGVKDSPLHF. The CDR3 DNA reads as TGTGCCAGCAGTCCCGGGGTAAAGGATTCACCCCTCCACTTT. This chain joins TRBV6-5 and TRBJ1-6; D call uncertain. Germline CDR1 MNHEY, CDR2 SVGAGI. This CDR3 is 14 amino acids long. V dropped 5 bases and J dropped 8 bases, with 13 bases sitting between them.

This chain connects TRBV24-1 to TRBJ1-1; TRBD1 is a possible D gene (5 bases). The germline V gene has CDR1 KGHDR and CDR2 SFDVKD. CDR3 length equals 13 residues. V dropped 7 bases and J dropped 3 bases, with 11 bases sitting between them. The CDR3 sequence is CATSPGRDTEAFF. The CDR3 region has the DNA TGTGCCACCAGCCCCGGCAGGGACACTGAAGCTTTCTTT.

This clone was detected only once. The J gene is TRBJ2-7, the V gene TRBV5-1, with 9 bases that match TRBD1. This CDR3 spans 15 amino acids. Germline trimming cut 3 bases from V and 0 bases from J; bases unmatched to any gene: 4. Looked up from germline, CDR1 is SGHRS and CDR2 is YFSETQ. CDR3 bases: TGCGCCAGCAGCTACGGGACAGGGATCTCCTACGAGCAGTACTTC. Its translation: CASSYGTGISYEQYF.

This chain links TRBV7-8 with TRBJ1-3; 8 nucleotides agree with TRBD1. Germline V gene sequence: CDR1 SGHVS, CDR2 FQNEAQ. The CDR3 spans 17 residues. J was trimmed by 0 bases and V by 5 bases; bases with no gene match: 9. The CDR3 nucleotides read TGTGCCAGCAGCATATCCGGGACAGGCGACTCTGGAAACACCATATATTTT. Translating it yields CASSISGTGDSGNTIYF.

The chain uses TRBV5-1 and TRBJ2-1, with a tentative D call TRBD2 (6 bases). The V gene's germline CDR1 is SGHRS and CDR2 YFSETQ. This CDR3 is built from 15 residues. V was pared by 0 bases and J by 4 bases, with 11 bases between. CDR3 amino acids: CASSLVGGVYNEQFF. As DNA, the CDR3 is TGCGCCAGCAGCTTGGTCGGGGGAGTATACAATGAGCAGTTCTTC.

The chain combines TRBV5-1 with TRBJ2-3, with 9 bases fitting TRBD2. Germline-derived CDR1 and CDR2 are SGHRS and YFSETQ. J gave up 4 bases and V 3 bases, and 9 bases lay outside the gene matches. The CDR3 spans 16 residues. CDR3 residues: CASSSSYSGRADTQYF. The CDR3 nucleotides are TGCGCCAGCAGCTCAAGTTATAGCGGGAGAGCAGATACGCAGTATTTT.

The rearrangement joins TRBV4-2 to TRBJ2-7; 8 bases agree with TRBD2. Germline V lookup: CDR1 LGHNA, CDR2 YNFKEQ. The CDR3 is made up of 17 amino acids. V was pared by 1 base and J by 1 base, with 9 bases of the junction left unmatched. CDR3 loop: CASSQAFTGRVSYEQYF. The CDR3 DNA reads TGTGCCAGCAGCCAAGCCTTTACCGGGAGGGTTTCCTACGAGCAGTACTTC.

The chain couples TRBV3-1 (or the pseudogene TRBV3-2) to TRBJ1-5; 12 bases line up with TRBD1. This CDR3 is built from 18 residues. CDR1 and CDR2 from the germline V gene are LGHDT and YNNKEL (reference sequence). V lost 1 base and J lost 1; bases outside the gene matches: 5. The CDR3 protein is CASSQAGTGGGSNQPQHF. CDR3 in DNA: TGTGCCAGCAGCCAAGCCGGGACAGGGGGCGGCAGCAATCAGCCCCAGCATTTT.

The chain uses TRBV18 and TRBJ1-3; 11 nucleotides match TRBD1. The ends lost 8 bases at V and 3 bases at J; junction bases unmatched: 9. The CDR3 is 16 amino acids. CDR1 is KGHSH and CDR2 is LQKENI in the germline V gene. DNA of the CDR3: TGTGCCAGCCAGGACCGGACAGGGGGCGGTGGAAACACCATATATTTT. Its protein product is CASQDRTGGGGNTIYF.

In DNA, the CDR3 is TGTGCCAGCAGAATACGGACTAGCGGGGCCCACCCCCGCACCGGGGAGCTGTTTTTT. It codes for CASRIRTSGAHPRTGELFF. The J gene is TRBJ2-2, the V gene TRBV28; 12 nucleotides agree with TRBD2. Germline CDR1 and CDR2: MDHEN and SYDVKM. The CDR3 contains 19 residues. With 6 bases clipped from V and 4 bases from J, the junction kept 15 bases outside the gene matches.

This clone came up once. The CDR3 DNA reads as TGTGCCAGCAGTTTAGGGTACAGGCGGTCCTATGGCTACACCTTC. Translated: CASSLGYRRSYGYTF. The genes are TRBV28 and TRBJ1-2; D possibly corresponds to TRBD1 (5 bases). Trimming removed 2 bases at V and 4 bases at J, with 14 bases between. Germline V gene sequence: CDR1 MDHEN, CDR2 SYDVKM. The CDR3 extends over 15 amino acids.

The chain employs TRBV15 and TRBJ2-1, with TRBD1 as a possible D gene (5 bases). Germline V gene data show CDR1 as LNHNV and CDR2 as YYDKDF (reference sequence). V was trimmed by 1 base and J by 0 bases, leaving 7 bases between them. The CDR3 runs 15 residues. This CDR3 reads CATSRVQGSYNEQFF. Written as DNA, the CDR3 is TGTGCCACCAGCAGAGTTCAGGGCTCCTACAATGAGCAGTTCTTC. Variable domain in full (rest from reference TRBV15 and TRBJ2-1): DAMVIQNPRYQVTQFGKPVTLSCSQTLNHNVMYWYQQKSSQAPKLLFHYYDKDFNNEADTPDNFQSRRPNTSFCFLDIRSPGLGDTAMYLCATSRVQGSYNEQFFGPGTRLTVL.

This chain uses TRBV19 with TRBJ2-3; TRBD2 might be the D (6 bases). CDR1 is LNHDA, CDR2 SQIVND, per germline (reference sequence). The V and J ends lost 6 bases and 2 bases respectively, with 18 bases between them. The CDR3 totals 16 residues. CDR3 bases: TGTGCCAGTAGCACCGGTCTGGGGGGAATCACAGATACGCAGTATTTT. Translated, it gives CASSTGLGGITDTQYF.

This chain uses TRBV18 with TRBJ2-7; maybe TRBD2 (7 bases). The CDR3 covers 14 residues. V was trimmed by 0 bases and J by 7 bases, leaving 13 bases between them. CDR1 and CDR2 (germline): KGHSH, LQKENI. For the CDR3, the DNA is TGTGCCAGCTCACCACCGGGGGCGGGAGAGGAGCAGTACTTC. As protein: CASSPPGAGEEQYF.

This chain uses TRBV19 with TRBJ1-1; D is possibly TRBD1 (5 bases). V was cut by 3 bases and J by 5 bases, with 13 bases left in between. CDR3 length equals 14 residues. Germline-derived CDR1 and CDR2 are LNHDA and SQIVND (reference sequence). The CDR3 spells CASSIGGSGTEAFF. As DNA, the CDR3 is TGTGCCAGTAGTATCGGGGGATCGGGGACTGAAGCTTTCTTT.

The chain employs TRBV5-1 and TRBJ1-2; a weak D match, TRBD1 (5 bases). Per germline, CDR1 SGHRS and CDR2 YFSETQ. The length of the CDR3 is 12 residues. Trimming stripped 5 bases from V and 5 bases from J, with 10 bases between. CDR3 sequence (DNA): TGCGCCAGCAGAGAGGACAATTATGGCTACACCTTC. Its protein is CASREDNYGYTF.

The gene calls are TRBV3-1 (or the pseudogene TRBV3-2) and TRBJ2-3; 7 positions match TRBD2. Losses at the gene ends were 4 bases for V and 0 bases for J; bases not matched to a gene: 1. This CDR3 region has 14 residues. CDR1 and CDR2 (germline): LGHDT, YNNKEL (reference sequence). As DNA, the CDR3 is TGTGCCAGCAGCCGTAGCGGGAGCACAGATACGCAGTATTTT. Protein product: CASSRSGSTDTQYF.